The clone carrying this T cell receptor beta chain was seen many times. TCRdb used MiXCR to call clones anew from the PCR reads. The sample comprises fewer than 18,000 clones, about 23% of which are singletons, and approximately 8.4% rests with the top ten. This sample is drawn from a study of metastatic and nonmetastatic thyroid tumors. Trimming shortened V by 4 bases and J by 1 base, and 16 bases separated the two germline ends. Germline CDR1 and CDR2: LNHDA and SQIVND (reference sequence). CDR3 length equals 16 residues. Each patient went into thyroid surgery without having received any treatment. The chain uses TRBV19 and TRBJ2-5, with a weak D call TRBD2 (6 bases). The receptor's source is a female donor with papillary thyroid cancer or a benign thyroid nodule (not recorded which). Some clones in this sample may be carry-over from other donors' samples. The sample was tumor tissue. The CDR3 region has the DNA TGTGCCAGTAGTAGGGGGGACTTTGGGGCCCAAGAGACCCAGTACTTC. It specifies CASSRGDFGAQETQYF.